The rows below give T cell receptor beta chains drawn from one sample of a study of shared clonotypes between healthy human individuals. TCRdb keeps only in-frame clones here, not all; method: immunoSEQ multiplex PCR. This table has a few million clones, more than 85% appearing once. Sequencing was done on a sample of naive CD4+ T cells from PBMCs. The receptors shown here come from a man younger than 30 in good health. Some clones in this sample may be carry-over from other donors' samples. The CDR3 runs from the conserved cysteine through the conserved F or W. A D gene is named only where the DNA matches it firmly. Where a row states a size, it is once, few, many or the class of an expanded clone; other rows omit it.

CDR3,DNA,J,D,V,size
CASSINSGSNYGYTF,TGCGCCAGCAGCATAAACAGCGGATCTAACTATGGCTACACCTTC,TRBJ1-2,-,TRBV4-1,-
CSVGQRYGNYGYTF,TGCAGCGTTGGCCAGCGCTACGGTAACTATGGCTACACCTTC,TRBJ1-2,-,TRBV29-1,-
CASSLGGWGYGYTF,TGTGCCAGCAGTTTAGGGGGATGGGGCTATGGCTACACCTTC,TRBJ1-2,-,TRBV28,-
CASSPGLADPPGELFF,TGTGCCAGCAGCCCGGGACTAGCGGACCCCCCCGGGGAGCTGTTTTTT,TRBJ2-2,TRBD2,TRBV7-3,-
CASSQDRQGTYEQYF,TGTGCCAGCAGCCAAGATCGACAGGGGACCTACGAGCAGTACTTC,TRBJ2-7,TRBD1,TRBV4-2,-
CASSRLYGSGSYEQYF,TGTGCCAGCAGCCGACTTTACGGGAGTGGGTCCTACGAGCAGTACTTC,TRBJ2-7,-,TRBV11-2,once
CASSYSASGANVLTF,TGTGCCAGCAGTTACTCGGCCTCTGGGGCCAACGTCCTGACTTTC,TRBJ2-6,-,TRBV6-5,-
CATSRKQAGGYTF,TGTGCCACCAGCAGGAAACAGGCGGGAGGCTACACCTTC,TRBJ1-2,-,TRBV15,-
CASSQAEGQVSGNTIYF,TGCGCCAGCAGCCAAGCGGAGGGGCAGGTTTCTGGAAACACCATATATTTT,TRBJ1-3,-,TRBV4-3,-
CASSPRRGSGSYNEQFF,TGTGCCAGCAGCCCACGCCGCGGGAGTGGCTCCTACAATGAGCAGTTCTTC,TRBJ2-1,TRBD2,TRBV5-4,-
CASTGQATGYTF,TGTGCCAGCACTGGACAGGCAACTGGCTACACCTTC,TRBJ1-2,TRBD1,TRBV2,-
CASSETSGHPYEQYF,TGTGCCAGCAGTGAGACTAGCGGTCATCCCTACGAGCAGTACTTC,TRBJ2-7,TRBD2,TRBV28,-
CASSPGGEQYF,TGTGCCAGCTCACCAGGTGGCGAGCAGTACTTC,TRBJ2-7,-,TRBV18,-
CASTLLGGTDTQYF,TGTGCCAGCACACTCCTGGGGGGCACAGATACGCAGTATTTT,TRBJ2-3,-,TRBV2,-
CATSRARNEQFF,TGTGCCACCAGCAGAGCGCGGAATGAGCAGTTCTTC,TRBJ2-1,-,TRBV15,-
CASSAYRGLGTEAFF,TGTGCCAGCAGCGCATACAGGGGACTAGGGACTGAAGCTTTCTTT,TRBJ1-1,TRBD1,TRBV7-9,-
CASSLGRAGSQYTQYF,TGTGCCAGCAGCTTAGGGAGAGCGGGAAGTCAGTATACGCAGTATTTT,TRBJ2-3,TRBD2,TRBV7-2,-
CASSVTGTGATDTQYF,TGTGCCAGCAGCGTAACCGGGACAGGGGCCACAGATACGCAGTATTTT,TRBJ2-3,TRBD1,TRBV5-5,-
CASSVGQGIDQPQHF,TGTGCCAGCAGCGTAGGACAGGGTATCGATCAGCCCCAGCATTTT,TRBJ1-5,TRBD1,TRBV9,-
CASSQGLADTQYF,TGTGCCAGCAGTCAGGGACTAGCAGATACGCAGTATTTT,TRBJ2-3,TRBD2,TRBV6-1,-
CASSSGGTAGTNEKLFF,TGTGCCAGCTCAAGTGGGGGGACAGCGGGCACTAATGAAAAACTGTTTTTT,TRBJ1-4,TRBD1,TRBV18,once
CASSMWVSGTYNEQFF,TGTGCCAGTAGTATGTGGGTATCCGGCACCTACAATGAGCAGTTCTTC,TRBJ2-1,-,TRBV19,-
CASSQDRDTGELFF,TGTGCCAGCAGCCAAGACAGGGACACCGGGGAGCTGTTTTTT,TRBJ2-2,TRBD1,TRBV5-4,once
CASNPGHYSNQPQHF,TGTGCCAGCAACCCCGGCCACTATAGCAATCAGCCCCAGCATTTT,TRBJ1-5,-,TRBV19,-
CASSLGTEAFF,TGTGCCAGCAGCTTGGGGACAGAAGCTTTCTTT,TRBJ1-1,-,TRBV5-6,-
CASAASGRETQYF,TGTGCTTCTGCGGCTAGCGGGAGAGAGACCCAGTACTTC,TRBJ2-5,TRBD2,TRBV9,-
CASSLAGGTGANVLTF,TGCGCCAGCAGCTTGGCCGGGGGGACCGGGGCCAACGTCCTGACTTTC,TRBJ2-6,TRBD2,TRBV5-1,-
CASSLFSGNTIYF,TGTGCCAGCAGCTTGTTTAGCGGAAACACCATATATTTT,TRBJ1-3,-,TRBV11-3,-
CASSSQGWGLDGYTF,TGTGCCAGCTCGTCCCAAGGTTGGGGGTTAGATGGCTACACCTTC,TRBJ1-2,-,TRBV18,-
CAISGTQYF,TGTGCCATCAGCGGGACGCAGTATTTT,TRBJ2-3,-,TRBV10-3,-
CASSEVHRGGYTF,TGTGCCAGCAGTGAAGTACACAGGGGAGGCTACACCTTC,TRBJ1-2,TRBD1,TRBV6-1,-
CASGLVYSRGLEETQYF,TGTGCTAGTGGTTTGGTTTACAGTAGGGGGTTAGAGGAGACCCAGTACTTC,TRBJ2-5,-,TRBV12-5,-
CASSPLPRTLDYGYTF,TGTGCCAGCAGCCCCCTTCCGCGGACTTTGGACTATGGCTACACCTTC,TRBJ1-2,-,TRBV7-2,-
CASSRGGTGRVYEQYF,TGTGCCAGCAGTCGAGGGGGAACGGGAAGGGTCTACGAGCAGTACTTC,TRBJ2-7,-,TRBV5-4,-